What follows is one T cell receptor (beta chain) and its context. The CDR3 has 12 amino acids. V was trimmed by 6 bases and J by 9 bases, leaving 12 bases between them. TCRdb reprocessed the 5' RACE reads with MiXCR, giving one entry per CDR3 protein. The repertoire holds hundreds of thousands of distinct CDR3 sequences, less than 7% seen once, with about 2% in the top ten. This record comes from a study of identical twins. This clonotype was sampled from a man younger than 35 in good health. This chain links TRBV12-3 or TRBV12-4 with TRBJ2-1; a possible D gene is TRBD1 (6 bases). Sequenced input: naive T cells sorted from blood. DNA for the CDR3: TGTGCCAGCAGATTCACAGGGTTTGAGCAGTTCTTC. It codes for CASRFTGFEQFF.